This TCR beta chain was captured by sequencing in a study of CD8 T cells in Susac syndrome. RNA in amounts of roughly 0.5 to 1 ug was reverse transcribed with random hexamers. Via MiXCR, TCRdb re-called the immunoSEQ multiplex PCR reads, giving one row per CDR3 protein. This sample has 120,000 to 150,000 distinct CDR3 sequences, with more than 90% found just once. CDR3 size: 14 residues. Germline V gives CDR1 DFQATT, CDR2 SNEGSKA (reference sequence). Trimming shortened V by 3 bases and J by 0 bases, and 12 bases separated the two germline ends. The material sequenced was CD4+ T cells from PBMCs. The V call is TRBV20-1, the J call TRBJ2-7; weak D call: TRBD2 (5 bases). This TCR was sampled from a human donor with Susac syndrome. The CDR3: CSASISGPSYEQYF. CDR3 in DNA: TGCAGTGCTAGTATCAGCGGACCCTCCTACGAGCAGTACTTC.